This T cell receptor beta chain was found in a study of T cells in Graves' hyperthyroidism and ophthalmopathy (dated by TCRdb to the late 2010s). In the study overall: Peripheral blood samples were taken at the time of initial diagnosis, prior to any treatment. Thyroid tissue and blood T-cell repertoires from about six Graves' hyperthyroidism patients were also compared in the study. Prospective prediction of ophthalmopathy was tested in an independent validation cohort consisting of about 20 hyperthyroidism patients and 15 or so patients who later progressed to ophthalmopathy. The roughly 94 discovery patients were randomly split 7:3 into training and test sets. According to the paper, TCR Vbeta CDR3 sequencing was carried out on 135 peripheral blood samples, which came from under 50 ophthalmopathy, 70 to 80 hyperthyroidism and 17 progressor patients. Once sampling was done, hyperthyroidism patients were given methimazole at a starting dose of 30 mg daily, whereas ophthalmopathy patients were given high-dose intravenous methylprednisolone. To identify TCR V-J signatures that set the groups apart, the researchers used a discovery cohort of about a hundred patients, made up of some 41 with Graves' ophthalmopathy and about 55 with stable Graves' hyperthyroidism. The full study reports these points: No statistical method was used to fix the sample size in advance, and group allocation was not hidden from the investigators. Most expanded thyroid clonotypes (frequency above 0.001) were also detected in blood, suggesting blood repertoires may reflect thyroid immune responses. In validation, the model predicted progression to ophthalmopathy a median of about 6 months before onset, with approximately 70% sensitivity and around 76% specificity. A 13 V-J signature model separated ophthalmopathy from stable hyperthyroidism, with just over 85% sensitivity and 81% to 83% specificity in cross-validation and 80%/75% in testing.

Concerning this clonotype: Its antigen specificity is not known. The germline gene is not matched at one end of the junction; a read error may be the cause.

Amplification of TCR beta CDR3 regions was carried out from RNA transcripts. A first-round RT-PCR of the TCR CDR3 used the HTBI primer set with the Qiagen OneStep RT-PCR kit. Libraries were constructed in a second round of multiplex PCR, after which size selection and purification were carried out. Paired-end sequencing of the libraries was performed with 100 bp reads on an Illumina HiSeq2000. In the paper's pipeline: Raw data were processed with SOAPnuke, discarding reads with adapters, uncalled bases, mean Phred below 15, or no exact constant-primer or identifier match. High-quality paired reads were merged using COPE v1.2.5, and each unique nucleotide sequence was defined as a clonotype. MiTCR v1.1 was used to align the clonotypes against IMGT TRBV, TRBD and TRBJ reference segments. Only V-J combinations with frequency above 0.0001, covering 99% to 99.2% of repertoires, were analysed. The TCS score was defined as the ratio of F50 (clonal expansion) to E x V (chaos), calculated using BLOSUM62-based TCRdist between CDR3 peptides within each V-J. Welch's t-statistics and random forest reduced 500 to 550 V-J features to roughly 13, which were used in a naive Bayes classifier (R e1071). TCRdb reanalyzed the raw reads on its own, using fastp at Q25 for trimming and MiXCR for clone calling, and kept in-frame beta chains. Identical CDR3 proteins give one entry, which carries the most common genes and DNA. The V and J calls were determined by TCRdb, not by the authors. The sample table lists a few hundred thousand distinct CDR3 sequences, roughly 25% of them with a count of one. The top ten hold around 67% of the sample.

As encoded in the germline V gene, CDR1 is SGHTA while CDR2 is FQGTGA. From its cysteine to its phenylalanine, the CDR3 spans 15 amino acids. Solely the CDR3 DNA is kept, with 45 bases framed from the first base. Graves' hyperthyroidism was defined as stable when no progression to ophthalmopathy occurred over 18 months of follow-up. Hyperthyroidism patients were aged 18 to 65 years and newly diagnosed, with disease duration of less than 2 months. Any patient with an uncontrolled infection, another autoimmune disease, pregnancy or lactation was excluded. Clinical symptoms, serum thyroxine and TRAb, thyroid ultrasound, and orbital computed tomography formed the basis for the diagnoses. Ficoll-Paque density gradient centrifugation was used to isolate PBMCs from about 10 ml of fresh peripheral blood. Total RNA was extracted with Trizol reagent, and quality was checked on an Agilent 2100 Bioanalyzer.

This sequence originates from a man aged 45 to 65 with Graves' hyperthyroidism. The V and J genes are TRBV7-3 and TRBJ2-7; 7 bases in the middle match TRBD2. The sample comprised blood. The CDR3 amino acid sequence is: CASSLVAGVSHEQYF. The nucleotide sequence is TGTGCCAGCAGCTTAGTTGCGGGAGTCTCCCACGAGCAGTACTTC.